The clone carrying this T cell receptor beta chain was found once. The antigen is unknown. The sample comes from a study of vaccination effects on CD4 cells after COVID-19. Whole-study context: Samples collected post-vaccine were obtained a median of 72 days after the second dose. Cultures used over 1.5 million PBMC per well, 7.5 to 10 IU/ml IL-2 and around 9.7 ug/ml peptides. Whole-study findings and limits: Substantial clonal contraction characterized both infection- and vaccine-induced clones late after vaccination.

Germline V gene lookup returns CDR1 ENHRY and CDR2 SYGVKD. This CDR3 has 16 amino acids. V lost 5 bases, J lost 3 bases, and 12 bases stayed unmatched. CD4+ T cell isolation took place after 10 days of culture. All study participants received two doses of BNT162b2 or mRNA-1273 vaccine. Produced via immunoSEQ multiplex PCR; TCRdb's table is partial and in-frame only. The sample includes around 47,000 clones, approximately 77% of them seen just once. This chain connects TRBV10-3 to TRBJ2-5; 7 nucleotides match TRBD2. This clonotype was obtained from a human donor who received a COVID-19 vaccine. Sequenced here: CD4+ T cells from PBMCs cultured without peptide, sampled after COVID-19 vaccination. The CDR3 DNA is TGTGCCATCAGTAAGGGGACTACTCAATCAAAAGAGACCCAGTACTTC. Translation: CAISKGTTQSKETQYF.